Presented here are 15 T cell receptor beta chains from one specimen sequenced in a study of T-cell memory formation after mild COVID-19 (dated by TCRdb to the early 2020s). The library was produced with 5' RACE. Sequencing was performed on an Illumina NovaSeq 6000. TCRdb reanalyzed the raw reads on its own, using fastp at Q25 for trimming and MiXCR for clone calling, and kept in-frame beta chains. Identical CDR3 protein sequences are pooled into one entry, listed with their most common genes and DNA. This sample has about 470,000 distinct CDR3 sequences in its table, and 15% to 20% of those were observed once. The top ten clonotypes cover approximately 13% of the sample. Input material: PBMCs or a T cell subset sorted from them (not recorded which). Source of these receptors: an adult woman who had mild COVID-19 (a few samples of this study predate the infection). The sample titles of this study are shuffled in the database, so cell type and time point are left out; the donor was told from shared clones.

This clonotype showed up just a few times. The chain carries TRBV24-1 and TRBJ2-1; D gene unclear. Germline V gene lookup returns CDR1 KGHDR and CDR2 SFDVKD. V was shortened by 6 bases and J by 0 bases, with 8 bases between the two germline ends. This CDR3 contains 14 residues. In DNA, the CDR3 is TGTGCCACCAGTAGGGTGGGCTCCTACAATGAGCAGTTCTTC. Encoded protein: CATSRVGSYNEQFF.

V and J are TRBV7-9 and TRBJ2-6; D may be TRBD1 (6 bases). The CDR3 contains 12 residues. Trimming took off 1 base at V and 14 bases at J, with 9 bases between the two ends. Germline V gives CDR1 SEHNR, CDR2 FQNEAQ (reference sequence). The CDR3 DNA follows: TGTGCCAGCAGCTTAGGGACAGCCTTCCTGACTTTC. Its translation: CASSLGTAFLTF.

A few counts support this clonotype. The rearrangement joins TRBV24-1 to TRBJ2-2, with TRBD1 matching over 7 bases. The V and J ends lost 1 base and 4 bases, in that order; junction bases with no gene match: 5. The germline gives CDR1 KGHDR, CDR2 SFDVKD. This CDR3 spans 16 amino acids. The CDR3 DNA is TGTGCCACCAGTGATTTTACAGGGGTTGGCACCGGGGAGCTGTTTTTT. Translating it yields CATSDFTGVGTGELFF.

This clonotype was recorded a few times. The V gene is TRBV27, the J gene TRBJ1-1; 7 positions match TRBD1. Trimming took 5 bases from V and 8 from J; bases not matched to a gene: 8. Germline-derived CDR1 and CDR2 are MNHEY and SMNVEV (reference sequence). The CDR3 is 13 residues long. The CDR3 reads CASSRPGTEEAFF. The DNA of the CDR3 is TGTGCCAGCAGTCGCCCCGGGACAGAGGAAGCTTTCTTT.

This chain uses TRBV14 with TRBJ2-7; TRBD2 might be the D (5 bases). Deletions cut 1 base from V and 7 bases from J, with 8 bases between. Germline V gene lookup returns CDR1 SGHDN and CDR2 FVKESK. The CDR3 extends over 12 amino acids. The CDR3 sequence: CASSQVPGEQYF. The CDR3 DNA reads TGTGCCAGCAGCCAAGTTCCGGGGGAGCAGTACTTC.

Concerning this clonotype: A read error may account for a junction end that differs from germline. The CDR3 sequence: CASSLAPTGANTEDFF. CDR3 DNA sequence: TGTGCCAGCAGCTTGGCACCGACAGGGGCCAACACTGAAGATTTCTTT. The genes are TRBV5-6 and TRBJ1-1, with 8 nucleotides matching TRBD1. The CDR3 runs to 16 residues. Germline CDR1 is SGHDT and CDR2 is YYEEEE. Full variable domain (outside the CDR3, taken from reference TRBV5-6 and TRBJ1-1): DAGVTQSPTHLIKTRGQQVTLRCSPKSGHDTVSWYQQALGQGPQFIFQYYEEEERQRGNFPDRFSGHQFPNYSSELNVNALLLGDSALYLCASSLAPTGANTEDFFGQGTRLTVV.

The genes are TRBV12-3 or TRBV12-4 and TRBJ2-1; possibly TRBD2 for D (7 bases). This CDR3 has 14 residues. Trimming left V 7 bases short and J 6 bases short, with 16 bases between. Here the CDR3 reads CASTPGGAGNEQFF. CDR3 nucleotides: TGTGCCAGCACCCCTGGGGGGGCAGGCAATGAGCAGTTCTTC.

This clonotype has only a few counts. This chain uses TRBV5-5 with TRBJ1-2; 9 nucleotides align to TRBD1. Trimming took 6 bases from V and 4 from J; bases not matched to a gene: 16. Germline values: CDR1 SGHKS, CDR2 YYEKEE (reference sequence). The CDR3 is made up of 17 amino acids. CDR3 amino acids: CASTILAGPTGGYGYTF. Here the CDR3 DNA reads TGTGCCAGCACCATTCTTGCCGGTCCGACAGGGGGCTATGGCTACACCTTC.

This clonotype was counted a few times. J is TRBJ2-6 and V is TRBV15; D unresolved. Germline CDR1 reads LNHNV; CDR2 reads YYDKDF (reference sequence). The CDR3 is made up of 14 amino acids. Trimming shortened V by 8 bases and J by 2 bases, and 10 bases separated the two germline ends. The CDR3 nucleotides are TGTGCCACCTCCATCTCTCCTGGGGCCAACGTCCTGACTTTC. Protein sequence: CATSISPGANVLTF. The whole variable domain, filled in from reference TRBV15 and TRBJ2-6, reads DAMVIQNPRYQVTQFGKPVTLSCSQTLNHNVMYWYQQKSSQAPKLLFHYYDKDFNNEADTPDNFQSRRPNTSFCFLDIRSPGLGDTAMYLCATSISPGANVLTFGAGSRLTVL.

The CDR3 loop reads CASSLRTGLDPQYF. The DNA of the CDR3 is TGTGCCAGCAGTTTACGGACAGGGCTTGATCCCCAGTACTTC. This rearrangement joins TRBV27 to TRBJ2-5, with 8 bases that match TRBD1. Germline V gives CDR1 MNHEY, CDR2 SMNVEV (reference sequence). This CDR3 is built from 14 residues. Germline trimming cut 2 bases from V and 9 bases from J; bases unmatched to any gene: 8.

The CDR3 DNA reads as TGTGCCTCGGAGGGGGCATTGGGGACTGAAGCTTTCTTT. It specifies CASEGALGTEAFF. J is TRBJ1-1 and V is TRBV11-2, with TRBD1 identical over 7 bases. With V trimmed by 11 bases and J by 5 bases, 11 bases remained unmatched. The CDR3 is 13 amino acids. Germline CDR1 reads SGHAT; CDR2 reads FQNNGV.

This clonotype has only a few counts. The V and J genes are TRBV15 and TRBJ1-4, with 9 positions matching TRBD1. The CDR3 consists of 14 residues. Unmatched junction bases numbered 4, after V lost 5 bases and J lost 6 bases. Germline loops: CDR1 LNHNV, CDR2 YYDKDF (reference sequence). The CDR3 is CATSRTGDHEKLFF. CDR3 nucleotides: TGTGCCACCAGCCGGACAGGGGATCATGAAAAACTGTTTTTT. The variable domain in full, completed from reference TRBV15 and TRBJ1-4, reads DAMVIQNPRYQVTQFGKPVTLSCSQTLNHNVMYWYQQKSSQAPKLLFHYYDKDFNNEADTPDNFQSRRPNTSFCFLDIRSPGLGDTAMYLCATSRTGDHEKLFFGSGTQLSVL.

This clonotype was picked up many times. V is TRBV4-2 and J is TRBJ2-7; D unclear. From germline, CDR1 is LGHNA and CDR2 YNFKEQ. V was trimmed by 6 bases and J by 8 bases, leaving 14 bases between them. CDR3 length: 12 residues. The CDR3 coding sequence is TGTGCCAGCAGTCCGGACCTGGAGCAGCAGTACTTC. It yields the protein CASSPDLEQQYF.

This clonotype was seen a handful of times. This chain connects TRBV4-1 to TRBJ2-7; 15 bases agree with TRBD2. CDR1 and CDR2 from the germline V gene are MGHRA and YSYEKL. The trim removed 8 bases at V and 3 bases at J, leaving 5 bases unmatched. The CDR3 is 15 amino acids. CDR3 sequence (DNA): TGCGCCAGCGGGGGACTAGCGGGAGGACGCTACGAGCAGTACTTC. It translates to CASGGLAGGRYEQYF.

This chain connects TRBV27 to TRBJ1-4; D possibly corresponds to TRBD1 (6 bases). The V end lost 5 bases, the J end lost 3 bases, and 16 bases lay between the germline ends. Germline CDR1 is MNHEY and CDR2 is SMNVEV (reference sequence). The CDR3 loop spans 16 amino acids. CDR3: CASSPMGARANEKLFF. The CDR3, as DNA: TGTGCCAGCAGTCCGATGGGGGCGCGGGCTAATGAAAAACTGTTTTTT. Full variable domain (missing parts from reference TRBV27 and TRBJ1-4): EAQVTQNPRYLITVTGKKLTVTCSQNMNHEYMSWYRQDPGLGLRQIYYSMNVEVTDKGDVPEGYKVSRKEKRNFPLILESPSPNQTSLYFCASSPMGARANEKLFFGSGTQLSVL.